The 21 T cell receptor beta chains presented below share a single source sample, sequenced in a study of molecular identifiers for immune sequencing clone quantification. Each CDR3 protein is one row after TCRdb ran MiXCR on the PCR reads. The sample contains 65,000 to 70,000 distinct CDR3 sequences, 15% to 20% of which appear only once. Sequenced material: naive CD8+ T cells from blood, with Jurkat cell RNA spiked in. The subset denotes: FACS-sorted CD8+CD4-CCR7+CD45RA+ naive T cells. Receptors originate from a human donor in good health. Some libraries in this study had Jurkat cell RNA spiked in.

On this clonotype itself: This could be a read error, since a much larger clone is one nucleotide away. The CDR3 sequence is CAQGMDTEAFF. The CDR3 DNA follows: TGTGCCCAGGGAATGGACACTGAAGCTTTCTTT. The rearrangement joins TRBV30 to TRBJ1-1; maybe TRBD1 (5 bases). Germline assignment: CDR1 GTSNPN and CDR2 SVGIG (reference sequence). The CDR3 consists of 11 residues. Trimming cost V 8 bases and J 3 bases, with 10 bases left between them.

This clonotype was counted only a few times. The chain joins TRBV6-5 to TRBJ1-1, with no clear D. V lost 8 bases, J lost 10 bases, and 14 bases lay in between. The germline V gene has CDR1 MNHEY and CDR2 SVGAGI. This CDR3 has 11 amino acids. CDR3: CASGSLLGAFF. DNA of the CDR3: TGTGCCAGCGGATCCCTCTTGGGAGCTTTCTTT.

This clonotype was seen a handful of times. A much larger clone sits a single nucleotide away, making a read error possible. This chain joins TRBV7-9 and TRBJ2-2, with D hard to call. The germline V gene encodes CDR1 SEHNR and CDR2 FQNEAQ (reference sequence). This CDR3 has 14 residues. The CDR3 sequence is CARSFYDFPGELFF. The CDR3 coding sequence is TGTGCCCGCAGCTTTTATGATTTCCCCGGGGAGCTGTTTTTT.

The sample holds many counts of this clonotype. The chain is built from TRBV27 and TRBJ2-5; 8 nucleotides align to TRBD1. The V gene's germline CDR1 is MNHEY and CDR2 SMNVEV (reference sequence). The J segment lost 1 base and the V segment lost 6 bases, leaving 7 bases of the junction unmatched. The CDR3 is 15 amino acids. CDR3 protein: CASSPPGQGQETQYF. The CDR3 DNA follows: TGTGCCAGCAGCCCTCCCGGACAGGGCCAAGAGACCCAGTACTTC.

The chain joins TRBV7-3 to TRBJ2-1; 14 nucleotides agree with TRBD2. The CDR3 contains 15 residues. CDR1 is SGHTA, CDR2 FQGTGA, per germline. J gave up 4 bases and V 5 bases, and 1 base lay outside the gene matches. CDR3 loop: CASSGTSGGYNEQFF. Written as DNA, the CDR3 is TGTGCCAGCAGCGGGACTAGCGGGGGTTACAATGAGCAGTTCTTC.

This clonotype was observed at least ten times. The chain uses TRBV7-9 and TRBJ2-3; TRBD2 matches 11 bases. The CDR3 is 16 amino acids. Germline CDR1 and CDR2: SEHNR and FQNEAQ (reference sequence). V dropped 5 bases and J dropped 3; count of bases not matched to a gene: 7. CDR3 region: CASSPLAGGATDTQYF. In nucleotides, the CDR3 is TGTGCCAGCAGCCCCCTAGCGGGAGGCGCTACAGATACGCAGTATTTT.

This clonotype was recorded a few times. No conserved phenylalanine or tryptophan is present at the end of the CDR3, so a read error is the likely explanation. The chain is built from TRBV28 and TRBJ1-6, with D hard to call. Per germline, CDR1 MDHEN and CDR2 SYDVKM. This CDR3 comprises 11 residues. The V gene lost 5 bases and the J gene lost 7 bases, with 3 bases spanning the gap. CDR3 loop: CASSENSPLHS. The CDR3, as DNA: TGTGCCAGCAGTGAAAATTCACCCCTCCACTCT.

This clonotype has a count of ten or more. V gene TRBV6-2 or TRBV6-3 combines with J gene TRBJ2-2; D perhaps matches TRBD2 (6 bases). The CDR3 extends over 21 amino acids. V lost 1 base, J lost 2 bases, and 26 bases lay in between. The germline CDR1 and CDR2 sequences are MNHEY and SVGEGT. CDR3 sequence reads: CASSYLDGTELVPGNTGELFF. CDR3 coding DNA: TGTGCCAGCAGTTACTTGGATGGGACTGAATTAGTCCCAGGTAACACCGGGGAGCTGTTTTTT.

The chain carries TRBV7-6 and TRBJ2-2; TRBD2 matches at 7 bases. Germline CDR1 and CDR2: SGHVS and FNYEAQ. Losses at the gene ends were 5 bases for V and 4 bases for J; bases not matched to a gene: 13. The CDR3 sequence is 17 residues long. Here the CDR3 DNA reads TGTGCCAGCAGCCCCGGTCGGGGGAGGGCCTCCACCGGGGAGCTGTTTTTT. The encoded protein is CASSPGRGRASTGELFF.

With regard to this clonotype: Germline and junction disagree at one end, which may indicate a read error. This chain joins TRBV5-1 and TRBJ2-6; 10 positions agree with TRBD2. The V gene's germline CDR1 is SGHRS and CDR2 YFSETQ. The CDR3 loop spans 21 amino acids. CDR3 amino acids: CASSRTSGSGPSRPGANVQTF. In nucleotides, the CDR3 is TGCGCCAGCAGCAGGACTAGCGGATCGGGCCCCAGCCGCCCTGGGGCCAACGTCCAGACTTTC.

This clonotype was seen only a few times. Given a much more abundant clone one base away, this may be a read error. V usage is TRBV7-2 and J usage is TRBJ2-1, with 7 bases that match TRBD2. The germline V gene encodes CDR1 SGHTA and CDR2 FQGNSA. There are 13 residues in the CDR3. CDR3 residues: CASGFGTTNEQFF. Written as DNA, the CDR3 is TGTGCCAGCGGCTTCGGGACTACTAATGAGCAGTTCTTC.

Only a few counts were recorded for this clonotype. DNA for the CDR3: TGTGCCAGCAGCTCGGAACTTAACAATGAGCAGTTCTTC. Translation: CASSSELNNEQFF. The chain uses TRBV7-3 and TRBJ2-1, with D uncertain. Trimming took off 4 bases at V and 5 bases at J, with 9 bases between the two ends. Germline CDR1 and CDR2: SGHTA and FQGTGA. The CDR3 has 13 residues.

A single count supports this clonotype. The junction departs from the called germline gene at one end, perhaps through a read error. The chain has TRBV4-1 and TRBJ1-1, with 10 positions matching TRBD1. The CDR3 has 15 residues. CDR1 and CDR2 (germline): MGHRA, YSYEKL. CDR3 protein: CASSQGTGVDTEALF. The CDR3 DNA follows: TGCGCCAGCAGCCAGGGGACAGGGGTTGACACTGAAGCTCTCTTT.

There are many counts of this clonotype. The rearrangement joins TRBV27 to TRBJ1-1, with a tentative D call TRBD1 (5 bases). Germline V CDR1 and CDR2: MNHEY, SMNVEV (reference sequence). This CDR3 comprises 14 residues. With 1 base removed from V and 5 bases from J, the gap between germline ends came to 11 bases. The CDR3 DNA is TGTGCCAGCAGTTTATTGGGGGGGTGGACTGAAGCTTTCTTT. Its translation: CASSLLGGWTEAFF.

This clonotype was recorded many times. This chain links TRBV6-5 with TRBJ2-3; 7 nucleotides line up with TRBD2. Germline trimming cut 0 bases from V and 5 bases from J; bases unmatched to any gene: 8. The germline V gene has CDR1 MNHEY and CDR2 SVGAGI. This CDR3 is built from 16 residues. The CDR3, as DNA: TGTGCCAGCAGTTACTCCGGGGGGAAGTGGGGAGATACGCAGTATTTT. It codes for CASSYSGGKWGDTQYF.

This chain links TRBV19 with TRBJ2-1; possibly TRBD2 for D (5 bases). The ends were cut back, 6 bases at V and 0 bases at J, with 12 bases in the middle. CDR1 LNHDA and CDR2 SQIVND come from the germline V gene (reference sequence). CDR3 length: 15 residues. The CDR3 bases are TGTGCCAGTAGCTTATACGGGGTCTCCTACAATGAGCAGTTCTTC. Amino acids: CASSLYGVSYNEQFF.

This clonotype occurred a few times. A much larger clone differs from this one at a single base, so this may be a read error. The chain employs TRBV4-3 and TRBJ2-2, with TRBD2 matching 12 bases. Germline V gene lookup returns CDR1 LGHNA and CDR2 YSLEER. The CDR3 is 19 residues long. J was trimmed by 4 bases and V by 4 bases; bases with no gene match: 13. Here the CDR3 DNA reads TGCGCCAGCAGCCTCCTAGCGGGAGGGCCTTTTGCGAGCACCGGGGAGCTGTTTTTT. Residues: CASSLLAGGPFASTGELFF.

This clonotype has at least ten counts. The genes are TRBV3-1 and TRBJ2-1; 8 nucleotides align to TRBD2. Germline V lookup: CDR1 LGHDT, CDR2 YNNKEL (reference sequence). The CDR3 spans 17 residues. Unmatched junction bases numbered 17, after V lost 5 bases and J lost 8 bases. CDR3 DNA: TGTGCCAGCAGCGCCACTCCCTCGGGACTAGTAGACGATGAGCAGTTCTTC. Its protein product is CASSATPSGLVDDEQFF.

This clonotype was recorded at least ten times. The chain couples TRBV30 to TRBJ1-1, with D possibly matching TRBD1 (5 bases). This CDR3 comprises 13 residues. V gave up 3 bases and J gave up 3 bases, with 11 bases separating them. From germline, CDR1 is GTSNPN and CDR2 SVGIG (reference sequence). The CDR3 protein is CAWRRDVDTEAFF. CDR3 nucleotides: TGTGCCTGGAGAAGGGACGTGGACACTGAAGCTTTCTTT. The full variable domain, with the rest looked up from reference TRBV30 and TRBJ1-1, is SQTIHQWPATLVQPVGSPLSLECTVEGTSNPNLYWYRQAAGRGLQLLFYSVGIGQISSEVPQNLSASRPQDRQFILSSKKLLLSDSGFYLCAWRRDVDTEAFFGQGTRLTVV.

This clonotype came up many times. This sequence joins TRBV12-3 or TRBV12-4 and TRBJ2-1, with TRBD2 identical over 10 bases. The V gene end was trimmed by 4 bases and the J gene end by 4 bases; junction bases not matched to a gene: 13. The CDR3 runs 18 residues. As DNA, the CDR3 is TGTGCCAGCAGTTACTCAGCGGGAGGGCAAGAACTGTACAATGAGCAGTTCTTC. Its protein is CASSYSAGGQELYNEQFF.

In regard to this clonotype: This may arise from a read error, as a much more abundant clone is one base away. Here the CDR3 DNA reads TGTGCCGGCAGCTTAGCAGGGGGGATAGAGACCCAGTACTTC. It is translated as CAGSLAGGIETQYF. J is TRBJ2-5 and V is TRBV7-8; D possibly corresponds to TRBD1 (7 bases). The CDR3 covers 14 residues. Germline CDR1 is SGHVS and CDR2 is FQNEAQ.